The source of this T cell receptor beta chain is a study of beta chain features in type 1 diabetes. Study-wide results and limits: Among all four CD4+ subsets, Type 1 diabetes patients had TCRB CDR3s that were moderately but significantly shorter.

Germline V gene data show CDR1 as SGHRS and CDR2 as YFSETQ. V gave up 1 base and J gave up 5 bases; unmatched junction bases: 5. This CDR3 is built from 14 residues. Worth noting for this clone: Antigen: not known.

Of the isolated RNA, all was reverse transcribed, and so the sequenced material was expressed TCRB transcripts. Repertoires were generated with immunoSEQ multiplex PCR, while TCRdb's copy carries only in-frame clones and drops some. Of 200,000 to 300,000 clones in the sample, around 21% were seen once. The sequenced sample was naive CD4+ T cells from blood. The sequence was collected from a woman in her thirties or forties with type 1 diabetes. This chain links TRBV5-1 with TRBJ2-7; 8 positions agree with TRBD1. The CDR3 DNA reads as TGCGCCAGCAGCTTGCCAGGGGGCACCAACGAGCAGTACTTC. As protein: CASSLPGGTNEQYF.